Listed here are 21 T cell receptor beta chains from one sample, sequenced in a study of early T cells in non-severe SARS-CoV-2 infection. Using its own MiXCR run on the 5' RACE reads, TCRdb lists one record per CDR3 protein. The repertoire has 39,000 or so distinct CDR3 sequences, around 6% of them found once; the top ten carry about 4.7%. Sequenced material: whole blood, taken at baseline. These receptors were collected from an adult who was a healthcare worker with PCR-confirmed SARS-CoV-2 infection or an uninfected control (not recorded which).

This clonotype was detected many times. This rearrangement joins TRBV6-5 to TRBJ2-4; 14 bases fit TRBD2. Per germline, CDR1 MNHEY and CDR2 SVGAGI. The CDR3 is made up of 18 amino acids. V dropped 2 bases and J dropped 6; count of bases not matched to a gene: 9. The CDR3 DNA reads as TGTGCCAGCAGTTACGGGACTAGCGGGAGTTCGAGTGGAAACATTCAGTACTTC. Its translation is CASSYGTSGSSSGNIQYF.

The rearrangement links TRBV6-5 to TRBJ2-1; D might be TRBD1 (6 bases). Germline V gene sequence: CDR1 MNHEY, CDR2 SVGAGI. With 6 bases removed from V and 7 bases from J, the gap between germline ends came to 7 bases. The CDR3 length is 11 residues. Here the CDR3 reads CASRGQNEQFF. CDR3 DNA: TGTGCCAGCAGAGGACAGAATGAGCAGTTCTTC.

This clonotype was recorded many times. The rearrangement uses TRBV6-6 and TRBJ1-2; 7 nucleotides agree with TRBD1. The germline CDR1 and CDR2 sequences are MNHNY and SVGAGI (reference sequence). V trimming: 2 bases; J trimming: 6 bases; junction bases outside the gene matches: 6. This CDR3 has 14 residues. Here the CDR3 DNA reads TGTGCCAGCAGTTACCAGACAGGGTTGGATGGCTACACCTTC. As protein: CASSYQTGLDGYTF.

This clonotype was observed many times. The chain carries TRBV30 and TRBJ1-4; tentative D call: TRBD1 (5 bases). The CDR3 loop spans 15 amino acids. Trimming stripped 0 bases from V and 11 bases from J, with 19 bases between. Germline V gene data show CDR1 as GTSNPN and CDR2 as SVGIG (reference sequence). The DNA of the CDR3 is TGTGCCTGGAGTGTATTTGGGACCGGGGGTTACAAACTGTTTTTT. This gives the protein CAWSVFGTGGYKLFF. The full variable domain, completed using reference TRBV30 and TRBJ1-4, is SQTIHQWPATLVQPVGSPLSLECTVEGTSNPNLYWYRQAAGRGLQLLFYSVGIGQISSEVPQNLSASRPQDRQFILSSKKLLLSDSGFYLCAWSVFGTGGYKLFFGSGTQLSVL.

This clonotype was found many times. The rearrangement uses TRBV5-1 and TRBJ1-4, with D maybe TRBD1 (6 bases). The germline gives CDR1 SGHRS, CDR2 YFSETQ. The length of the CDR3 is 14 residues. Between the trimmed V and J ends, which lost 3 bases and 8 bases, there was a span of 14 bases. This CDR3 reads CASSWGGPVEKLFF. CDR3 sequence (DNA): TGCGCCAGCAGCTGGGGGGGCCCCGTGGAAAAACTGTTTTTT.

This clonotype was seen more than once but under ten times. The J gene is TRBJ2-1, the V gene TRBV29-1; 11 bases line up with TRBD2. CDR1 and CDR2 from the germline V gene are SQVTM and ANQGSEA. The CDR3 spans 15 residues. V dropped 6 bases and J dropped 1; count of bases not matched to a gene: 5. CDR3 DNA: TGCAGCGTCGATGGGACTAGCGGTTCCTACAATGAGCAGTTCTTC. This sequence encodes CSVDGTSGSYNEQFF.

In the case of this clonotype: This clone may be a read error of a much larger clone one base away. The rearrangement joins TRBV5-4 to TRBJ2-3; D is unresolved. Germline CDR1 SGHNT, CDR2 YYREEE (reference sequence). Trimming removed 4 bases at V and 5 bases at J, with 5 bases between. This CDR3 has 11 residues. CDR3 residues: CASSGEDTQYF. CDR3 DNA: TGTGCCAGCAGCGGGGAAGATACGCAGTATTTT.

Ten or more counts support this clonotype. The chain is built from TRBV2 and TRBJ1-2; D uncertain. CDR1 SNHLY and CDR2 FYNNEI come from the germline V gene. Trimming pared 6 bases from V and 4 bases from J, leaving 15 bases between. This CDR3 region has 14 residues. For the CDR3, the DNA is TGTGCCAGCAGATCGACAATCTCTACCTATGGCTACACCTTC. It translates to CASRSTISTYGYTF.

This clonotype was seen ten or more times. The CDR3 ends on some other residue instead of the conserved phenylalanine or tryptophan, so this is likely a read error. This chain connects TRBV6-5 to TRBJ1-1, with D perhaps TRBD1 (5 bases). This CDR3 region has 18 residues. CDR1 and CDR2 from the germline V gene are MNHEY and SVGAGI. The germline V and J ends were trimmed by 4 bases and 1 base, with 22 bases remaining between them. The CDR3 loop is CASSSILTDTSPNTEAFL. Written as DNA, the CDR3 is TGTGCCAGCAGTTCAATCTTGACAGATACCTCACCGAACACTGAAGCTTTCCTT.

As for this clonotype: A read error is possible here, since a much larger clone lies one base away. This chain links TRBV28 with TRBJ1-2; 7 bases match TRBD1. Germline lookup yields CDR1 MDHEN and CDR2 SYDVKM. This CDR3 region has 12 residues. The CDR3: CASSTGVYGYSF. CDR3 DNA sequence: TGTGCCAGCAGTACAGGGGTCTATGGCTACTCCTTC.

At least ten counts were recorded for this clonotype. The rearrangement links TRBV5-1 to TRBJ2-7; TRBD2 is a possible D gene (5 bases). Germline V gene sequence: CDR1 SGHRS, CDR2 YFSETQ. The CDR3 extends over 14 amino acids. Trimming removed 0 bases from V and 2 bases from J, with 9 bases in between. The CDR3 here is CASSLESGPYEQYF. The CDR3 coding sequence is TGCGCCAGCAGCTTGGAGAGCGGCCCCTACGAGCAGTACTTC.

Many counts were recorded for this clonotype. The chain joins TRBV14 to TRBJ2-5, with 7 nucleotides matching TRBD2. V lost 1 base and J lost 4; bases outside the gene matches: 21. Germline V CDR1 and CDR2: SGHDN, FVKESK. This CDR3 region has 20 residues. CDR3 DNA sequence: TGTGCCAGCAGCCAAGGGTTCCTAGCGGAGTATTTTAGGTCTACAGAGACCCAGTACTTC. Translated: CASSQGFLAEYFRSTETQYF. The full variable domain, with the rest looked up from reference TRBV14 and TRBJ2-5, is EAGVTQFPSHSVIEKGQTVTLRCDPISGHDNLYWYRRVMGKEIKFLLHFVKESKQDESGMPNNRFLAERTGGTYSTLKVQPAELEDSGVYFCASSQGFLAEYFRSTETQYFGPGTRLLVL.

This clonotype counts as medium-sized. This chain uses TRBV12-3 or TRBV12-4 with TRBJ2-3; perhaps TRBD2 as D (5 bases). Trimming shortened V by 6 bases and J by 0 bases, and 7 bases separated the two germline ends. The CDR3 has 13 amino acids. This CDR3 is CASRPGSTDTQYF. CDR3 DNA: TGTGCCAGCAGGCCGGGGAGCACAGATACGCAGTATTTT.

This clonotype was recorded at least ten times. The gene calls are TRBV27 and TRBJ2-1; maybe TRBD2 (5 bases). Germline V gene lookup returns CDR1 MNHEY and CDR2 SMNVEV (reference sequence). Trimming left V 3 bases short and J 6 bases short, with 9 bases between. The CDR3 spans 13 residues. DNA of the CDR3: TGTGCCAGCAGTTTCCGGGGTGGCAATGAGCAGTTCTTC. It yields the protein CASSFRGGNEQFF.

This clonotype was seen repeatedly, ten times or more. This rearrangement joins TRBV12-3 or TRBV12-4 to TRBJ2-3; D gene ambiguous. Trimming removed 6 bases at V and 8 bases at J, with 15 bases between. The CDR3 sequence is 13 residues long. CDR3: CASSTQTAGTQYF. The CDR3, as DNA: TGTGCCAGCAGCACCCAGACCGCCGGTACGCAGTATTTT.

The chain combines TRBV6-6 with TRBJ2-2; D is uncertain. V was trimmed by 4 bases and J by 2 bases, leaving 11 bases between them. CDR1 and CDR2 (germline): MNHNY, SVGAGI (reference sequence). This CDR3 is built from 15 residues. The CDR3 DNA follows: TGTGCCAGCAGTTCCCATATGACTAACACCGGGGAGCTGTTTTTT. Its translation is CASSSHMTNTGELFF.

This sequence joins TRBV12-3 or TRBV12-4 and TRBJ1-5, with a possible D match to TRBD1 (6 bases). Trimming removed 8 bases at V and 1 base at J, with 12 bases between. The CDR3 covers 14 residues. As DNA, the CDR3 is TGTGCCAGCTGTCGAGACAGGAGCAATCAGCCCCAGCATTTT. Residues: CASCRDRSNQPQHF.

For this clonotype: Since a much larger clone is just one base distant, this may be a read error. In this CDR3 the conserved last residue, phenylalanine or tryptophan, is missing, so a read error is likely. V is TRBV7-2 and J is TRBJ2-1, with 7 bases matching TRBD2. The junction had 12 bases not matched to a gene; V was cut back by 4 bases and J by 6 bases. There are 16 residues in the CDR3. Germline V lookup: CDR1 SGHTA, CDR2 FQGNSA. CDR3 bases: TGTGCCAGCAGCTCCCCAGCGGGATACCCCACCAATGAGCAGTTCTAC. This translates into CASSSPAGYPTNEQFY.

This clonotype occurred a few times. The chain links TRBV14 to TRBJ2-7; possibly TRBD1 for D (6 bases). The V end lost 3 bases, the J end lost 3 bases, and 15 bases lay between the germline ends. Germline V gene lookup returns CDR1 SGHDN and CDR2 FVKESK. The CDR3 runs to 15 residues. The CDR3 DNA is TGTGCCAGCAGCCAGACTCCGGGACACGGCTACGAGCAGTACTTC. Amino acids: CASSQTPGHGYEQYF.

V gene TRBV7-2 combines with J gene TRBJ1-3; a weak D match, TRBD1 (6 bases). V was trimmed by 5 bases and J by 4 bases, leaving 18 bases between them. The CDR3 runs to 16 residues. Germline V CDR1 and CDR2: SGHTA, FQGNSA. The CDR3 nucleotides are TGTGCCAGCAGCACCCGCGGGGGCGCGGTGGGAAACACCATATATTTT. Its translation is CASSTRGGAVGNTIYF.

This clonotype has more than one count but fewer than ten. The rearrangement joins TRBV5-4 to TRBJ2-5; the D gene is possibly TRBD2 (6 bases). The V and J ends lost 3 bases and 4 bases respectively, with 19 bases between them. Germline V CDR1 and CDR2: SGHNT, YYREEE (reference sequence). CDR3 length equals 16 residues. The CDR3 coding sequence is TGTGCCAGCAGCTCAGTAGCGGTCCCTGGGGCAGAGACCCAGTACTTC. It translates to CASSSVAVPGAETQYF.